This TCR beta chain was recovered during a study of T cell clusters in autoimmune cytopenias. Multiplex touch-down PCR amplified TRB using TRB-A and TRB-B pools in one tube. TCRdb reprocessed the multiplex PCR reads and keeps a single row for each CDR3 protein, giving no DNA. This sample contains around 10,000 distinct CDR3 sequences. To note about this clonotype: The antigen remains unidentified.

The CDR3 spans 12 residues. CDR1 and CDR2 from the germline V gene are ENHRY and SYGVKD. Roughly 40,000 genome equivalents of blood DNA were amplified for TRB. Findings and limits, study-wide: Primary autoimmune cytopenia patients seemingly lacked the physiological T cell clusters found in healthy donors.

This sample also appeared in a second study, on T cell repertoires in aging, cancer and after chemotherapy. That work contributes: Repeat sampling of healthy donors over several months to years showed clear clonal overlap. Compared with age-matched healthy donors, untreated hematological or solid cancer patients showed higher blood TCR clonality.

This TCR derives from a human donor in good health. This chain uses TRBV10-3 with TRBJ2-1; the TCRdb call, TRBD2, lacks DNA for checking. The sample was peripheral blood. The chain's CDR3 is CAISELANEQFF.